This T cell receptor beta chain was recorded in a study of post-analysis software for immune sequencing data. Whole-study results and caveats: Analysis by F measure revealed that same-batch samples clustered strongly together. In patients, a few TRBV segments were more frequent than in controls, with TRBV5-6, TRBV5-1 and TRBV20-1 among them.

Germline CDR1 SGHAT, CDR2 FQNNGV. V was cut by 2 bases and J by 6 bases, with 13 bases left in between. There are 15 residues in the CDR3. Unique-molecular-identifier-tagged TCR beta cDNA libraries were used. TCRdb independently ran MiXCR on the PCR reads; one entry per CDR3 protein. The sample shows about 540,000 distinct CDR3 sequences, around 36% of them seen only once. Note on this clonotype: Its cognate antigen is unknown.

The V and J genes are TRBV11-2 and TRBJ1-4; D is possibly TRBD1 (6 bases). The source is a girl younger than 18 with multiple sclerosis. Sequenced material: blood. CDR3 protein: CASSLWGAPDEKLFF. CDR3 sequence (DNA): TGTGCCAGCAGCTTATGGGGGGCGCCGGATGAAAAACTGTTTTTT.